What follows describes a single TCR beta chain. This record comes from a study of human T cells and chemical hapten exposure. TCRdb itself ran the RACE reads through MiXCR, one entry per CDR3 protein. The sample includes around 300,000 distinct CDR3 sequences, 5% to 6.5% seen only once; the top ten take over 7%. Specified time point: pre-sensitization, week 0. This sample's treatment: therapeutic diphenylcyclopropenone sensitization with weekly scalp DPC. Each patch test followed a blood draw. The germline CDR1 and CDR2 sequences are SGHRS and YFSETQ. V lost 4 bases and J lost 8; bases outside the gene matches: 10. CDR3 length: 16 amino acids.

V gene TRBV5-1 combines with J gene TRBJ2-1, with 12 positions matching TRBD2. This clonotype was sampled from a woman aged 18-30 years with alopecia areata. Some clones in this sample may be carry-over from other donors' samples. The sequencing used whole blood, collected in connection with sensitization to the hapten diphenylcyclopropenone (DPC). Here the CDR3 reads CASSPWTSGVVDEQFF. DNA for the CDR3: TGCGCCAGCAGCCCCTGGACTAGCGGGGTTGTGGATGAGCAGTTCTTC.